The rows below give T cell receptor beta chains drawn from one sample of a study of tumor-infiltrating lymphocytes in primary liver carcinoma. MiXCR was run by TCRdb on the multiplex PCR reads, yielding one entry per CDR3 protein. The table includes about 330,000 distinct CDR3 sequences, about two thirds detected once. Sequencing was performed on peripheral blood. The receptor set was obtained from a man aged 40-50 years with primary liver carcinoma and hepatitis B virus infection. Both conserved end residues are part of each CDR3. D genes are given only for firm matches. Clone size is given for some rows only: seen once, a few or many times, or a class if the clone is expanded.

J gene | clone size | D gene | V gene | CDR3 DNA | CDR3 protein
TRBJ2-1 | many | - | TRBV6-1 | TGTGCCAGCAGTGAAATCAGGAATGAGCAGTTCTTC | CASSEIRNEQFF
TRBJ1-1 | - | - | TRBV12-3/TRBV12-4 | TGTGCCAGCAGCCTTACAGAACATTCGAACACTGAAGCTTTCTTT | CASSLTEHSNTEAFF
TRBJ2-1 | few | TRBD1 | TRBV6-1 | TGTGCCAGCAGTGAATCGACAGGGTCCTTTCACTTCTCCTACAATGAGGAGTTCTTC | CASSESTGSFHFSYNEEFF
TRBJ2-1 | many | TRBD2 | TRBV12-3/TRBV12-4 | TGTGCCAGCAGTTCATTAGCGGGAGCCGGTTATGAGCAGTTCTTC | CASSSLAGAGYEQFF
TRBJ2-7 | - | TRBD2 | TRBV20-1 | TGCAGCGCGCCGGGACTAGCGGGTTACGAGCAGTACTTC | CSAPGLAGYEQYF
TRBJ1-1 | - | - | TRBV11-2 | TGTGCCAGCAGCTCACCACTATATTCAGAGAACATTGAAGCTTTCTTT | CASSSPLYSENIEAFF
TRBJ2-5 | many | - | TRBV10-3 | TGTGCCATCAGTGAGGTGGGCAAGACCCAGTACTTC | CAISEVGKTQYF
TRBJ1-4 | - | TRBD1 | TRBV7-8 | TGTGCCAGCAGCGCCGACAGGGGCTTGCCTAATGAAAAACTGTTTTTT | CASSADRGLPNEKLFF
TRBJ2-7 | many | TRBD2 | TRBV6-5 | TGTGCCAGCAGTTACGGGCGGGAGGGAGCCTACGAGCAGTACTTC | CASSYGREGAYEQYF
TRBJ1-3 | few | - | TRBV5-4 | TGTGCCAGCAGCCCCCACGCCTCTGGAAACACCATATATTTT | CASSPHASGNTIYF
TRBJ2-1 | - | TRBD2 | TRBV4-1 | TGCGCCAGCAGCCAGGTTAGCGGGAGCGGCCACAATGAGCAGTTCTTC | CASSQVSGSGHNEQFF
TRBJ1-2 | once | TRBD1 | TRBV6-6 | TGTGCCAGCACCGGGACAGGGGCATATCTCTACACCTTC | CASTGTGAYLYTF
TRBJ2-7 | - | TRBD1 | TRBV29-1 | TGCAGCGTTGTGGGACAGGGGGTCTCGTATGAGGAGTACTTC | CSVVGQGVSYEEYF
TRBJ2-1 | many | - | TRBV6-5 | TGTGCCAGCAACTCGGGTTACAATGAGCAGTTCTTC | CASNSGYNEQFF
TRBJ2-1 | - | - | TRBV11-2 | TGTGCCAGCAGCTTAGGGACGGGGGATTTCAATGAGCAGTTCTTC | CASSLGTGDFNEQFF
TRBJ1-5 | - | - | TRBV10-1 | TGCGCCAGCCCGAAAAGGGTTGGGGTGAAACAGCCCCAGCATTTT | CASPKRVGVKQPQHF
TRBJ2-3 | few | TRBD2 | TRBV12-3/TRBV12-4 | TGTGCCAGCAGGCCCCGACTCCAGCGGGAACGCACAGATACGCAGTATTTT | CASRPRLQRERTDTQYF
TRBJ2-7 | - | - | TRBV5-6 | TGTGCCAGCAGCTTGCTAACGGCGTTTGAACTATCGGAAGAGCAGTACTTC | CASSLLTAFELSEEQYF
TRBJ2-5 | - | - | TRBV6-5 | TGTGCCAGCAGTTACTCGGCACGGAGAGAGACCCAGTACTTC | CASSYSARRETQYF
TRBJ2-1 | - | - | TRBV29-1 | TGCATCATTGAGGATCTCCCGGCGCAGTTCTTC | CIIEDLPAQFF
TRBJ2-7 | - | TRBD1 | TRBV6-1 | TGTGCCAGCATCCTGGGACAGGGGCCCTCCCACGAGCAGTACTTC | CASILGQGPSHEQYF
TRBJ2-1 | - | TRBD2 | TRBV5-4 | TGTGCCAGCAGCTTCGCTATTGCGGGAGGGGCGGGGAATGAGCAGTTCTTC | CASSFAIAGGAGNEQFF
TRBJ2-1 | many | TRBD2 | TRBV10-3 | TGTGCCATCAGTGGGGTGGAGGGGACTAATACCTACAATGAGCAGTTCTTC | CAISGVEGTNTYNEQFF
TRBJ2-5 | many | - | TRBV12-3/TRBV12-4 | TGTGCCAGCAGTTTAGGACTCCAAGGGACCCAGTACTTC | CASSLGLQGTQYF
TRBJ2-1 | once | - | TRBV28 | TGTGCCAGCAGTTATCCTAGACAGTACAATGAGCAGTTCTTC | CASSYPRQYNEQFF
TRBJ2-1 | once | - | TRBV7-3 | TGTGCCAGCAGCCAGGGCGACAGTTTGCAGTTCTTC | CASSQGDSLQFF
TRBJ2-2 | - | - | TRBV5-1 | TGCGCCAGCAAGGGGCCCGTCACCGGGGAGCTGTTTTTT | CASKGPVTGELFF
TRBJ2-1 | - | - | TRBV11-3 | TGTGCCAGCCAGAATAGGTCCTACAATGGGCACTTCTTC | CASQNRSYNGHFF
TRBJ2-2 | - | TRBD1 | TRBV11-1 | TGTGCCGTTACATCAGGGGGCACCGGGGAGCTCTTTTTT | CAVTSGGTGELFF
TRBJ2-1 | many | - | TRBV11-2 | TGTGCCAGCAGCTTAGGGGGACCCAGCAGTGAGCAGTTCTTC | CASSLGGPSSEQFF
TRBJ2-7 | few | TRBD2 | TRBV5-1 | TGCGCCAGCAGCTTGACGCTCGGCGGGAGGTCTTACGAGCAGTACTTC | CASSLTLGGRSYEQYF
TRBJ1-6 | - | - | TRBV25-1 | TGTGCCAGCAGTGAACAACGCGGCAGGGGCCCCTATAATTCACCCCTCCACTTT | CASSEQRGRGPYNSPLHF
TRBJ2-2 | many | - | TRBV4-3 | TGCGCCAGCAGCCAAGATGGCGGAATTAGCCGGGAGCTGTTTTTT | CASSQDGGISRELFF
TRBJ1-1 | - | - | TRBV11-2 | TGTACCAGCAGCCCCCAGATGTACACTGAAGCTTTCTTT | CTSSPQMYTEAFF
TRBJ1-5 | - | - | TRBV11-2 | TGTCCCAGCAGCTCCTCCTACAATCAGCCCCAGCATTTT | CPSSSSYNQPQHF
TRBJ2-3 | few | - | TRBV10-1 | TGCGCCAGCAGAGCTCCCGGGACAGATACGCAGTATTTT | CASRAPGTDTQYF
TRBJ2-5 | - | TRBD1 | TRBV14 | TGTGCCAGCAGCCACCGGGCAGGGGGACAAGAGACCCATTACTTC | CASSHRAGGQETHYF
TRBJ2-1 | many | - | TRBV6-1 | TGTGCCAGCAGGTACAGCGACAGCTCCTACAATGAGCAGTTCTTC | CASRYSDSSYNEQFF